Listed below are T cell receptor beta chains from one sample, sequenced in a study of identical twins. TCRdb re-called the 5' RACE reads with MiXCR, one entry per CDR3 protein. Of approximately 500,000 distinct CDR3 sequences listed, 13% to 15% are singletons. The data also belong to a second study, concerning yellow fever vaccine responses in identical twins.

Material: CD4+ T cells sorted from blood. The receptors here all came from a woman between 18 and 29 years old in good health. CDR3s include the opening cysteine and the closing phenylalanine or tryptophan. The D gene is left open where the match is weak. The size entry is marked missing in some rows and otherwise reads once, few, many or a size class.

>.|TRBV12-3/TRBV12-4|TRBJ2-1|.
CASSLRGRDNEQFF
TGTGCCAGCAGTTTAAGGGGACGGGACAATGAGCAGTTCTTC
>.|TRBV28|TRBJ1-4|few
CASRLGGEKLFF
TGTGCCAGCAGACTGGGAGGAGAAAAACTGTTTTTT
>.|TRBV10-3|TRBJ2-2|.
CAISEPGKGEEELFF
TGTGCCATCAGTGAGCCCGGGAAGGGAGAAGAGGAGCTGTTTTTT
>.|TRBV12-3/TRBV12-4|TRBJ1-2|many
CASSLGTDPYGYTF
TGTGCCAGCAGTCTAGGGACTGACCCCTATGGCTACACCTTC
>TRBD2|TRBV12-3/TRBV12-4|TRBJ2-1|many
CASSPERDSHNEQFF
TGTGCCAGCAGTCCCGAGCGGGACTCCCACAATGAGCAGTTCTTC
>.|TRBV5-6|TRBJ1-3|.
CASSATGNTIYF
TGTGCCAGCAGCGCGACGGGAAACACCATATATTTT
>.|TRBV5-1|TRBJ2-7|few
CASSLVSGSYEQYF
TGCGCCAGCAGCTTGGTTAGCGGCTCCTACGAGCAGTACTTC
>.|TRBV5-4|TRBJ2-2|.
CASSLGSGAGNTGELFF
TGTGCCAGCAGCTTGGGGTCTGGTGCGGGGAACACCGGGGAGCTGTTTTTT
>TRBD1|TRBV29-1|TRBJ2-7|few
CSGWTGSEQYF
TGCAGCGGGTGGACAGGGAGCGAGCAGTACTTC
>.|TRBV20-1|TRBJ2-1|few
CSANQRLSYNEQFF
TGCAGTGCCAACCAACGGCTCTCCTACAATGAGCAGTTCTTC
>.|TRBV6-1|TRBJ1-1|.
CASSTDRRDGRLSEAFF
TGTGCCAGCAGCACGGACCGCCGGGACGGACGTCTAAGTGAAGCTTTCTTT
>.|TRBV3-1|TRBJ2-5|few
CASSQVTGNQETQYF
TGTGCCAGCAGCCAAGTTACGGGGAACCAAGAGACCCAGTACTTC
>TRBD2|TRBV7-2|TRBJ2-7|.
CASSLELAGGGEQYF
TGTGCCAGCAGCTTAGAGCTAGCGGGAGGGGGTGAGCAGTACTTC
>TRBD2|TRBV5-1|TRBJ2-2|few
CASGGSGGTGELFF
TGCGCCAGCGGCGGTAGCGGGGGGACCGGGGAGCTGTTTTTT
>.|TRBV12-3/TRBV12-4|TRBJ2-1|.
CASSFQRGKGNEQFF
TGTGCCAGCAGTTTTCAGAGGGGCAAGGGAAATGAGCAGTTCTTC
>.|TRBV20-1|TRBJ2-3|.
CSAESTTDTQYF
TGCAGTGCTGAGTCAACCACAGATACGCAGTATTTT
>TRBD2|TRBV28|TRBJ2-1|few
CASEGLAGGLELWEQFF
TGTGCCAGCGAGGGACTAGCGGGGGGGCTGGAGTTATGGGAGCAGTTCTTC
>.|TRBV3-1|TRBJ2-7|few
CASSQDLLRSYEQYF
TGTGCCAGCAGCCAAGATCTACTCCGCTCCTACGAGCAGTACTTC
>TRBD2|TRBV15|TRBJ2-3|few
CATSRREGLSTDTQYF
TGTGCCACCAGCAGGAGGGAGGGTTTGAGCACAGATACGCAGTATTTT
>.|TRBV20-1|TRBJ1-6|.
CSALTAPSSYNSPLHF
TGCAGTGCTCTGACAGCTCCGAGCTCCTATAATTCACCCCTCCACTTT
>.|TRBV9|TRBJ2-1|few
CASSRLSRVSGYNEQFF
TGTGCCAGCTCGCGCTTATCCCGGGTCTCGGGCTACAATGAGCAGTTCTTC
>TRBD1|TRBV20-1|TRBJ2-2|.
CSARDTGTGSGELFF
TGCAGTGCTAGGGACACCGGGACAGGTTCCGGGGAGCTGTTTTTT
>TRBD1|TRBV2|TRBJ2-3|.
CASTRTGGTDTQYF
TGTGCCAGCACCCGGACAGGGGGCACAGATACGCAGTATTTT
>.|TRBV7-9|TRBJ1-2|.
CASSLFEEPVYGYTF
TGTGCCAGCAGCTTATTCGAGGAGCCGGTCTATGGCTACACCTTC
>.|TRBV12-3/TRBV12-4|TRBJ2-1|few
CASSSGQYNEQFF
TGTGCCAGCAGTTCCGGACAGTACAATGAGCAGTTCTTC
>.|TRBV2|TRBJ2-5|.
CASSEQGGGETQYF
TGTGCCAGCAGTGAGCAAGGAGGGGGAGAGACCCAGTACTTC
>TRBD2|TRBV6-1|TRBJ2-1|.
CASSPGPGAGNEQFF
TGTGCCAGCAGCCCCGGGCCGGGAGCGGGGAATGAGCAGTTCTTC
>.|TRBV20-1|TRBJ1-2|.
CSARAGDLYGYTF
TGCAGTGCCCGCGCGGGGGACCTCTATGGCTACACCTTC
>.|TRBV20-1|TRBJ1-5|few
CSSADGNQPQHF
TGCAGTAGCGCAGATGGCAATCAGCCCCAGCATTTT
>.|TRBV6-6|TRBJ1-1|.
CASQGGNTEAFF
TGTGCCAGCCAAGGGGGAAACACTGAAGCTTTCTTT
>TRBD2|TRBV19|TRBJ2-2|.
CASSISGRTTGELFF
TGTGCCAGTAGTATCAGCGGGAGGACCACCGGGGAGCTGTTTTTT
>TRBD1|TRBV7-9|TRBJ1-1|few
CASSLITGEANTEAFF
TGTGCCAGCAGCTTGATAACAGGGGAGGCGAACACTGAAGCTTTCTTT
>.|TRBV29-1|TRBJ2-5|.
CSVRLLQSQETQYF
TGCAGCGTCCGCTTACTACAGAGCCAAGAGACCCAGTACTTC
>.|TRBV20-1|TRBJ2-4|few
CSARDSGLAKNIQYF
TGCAGTGCTAGAGATTCAGGATTAGCCAAAAACATTCAGTACTTC
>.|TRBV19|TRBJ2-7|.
CASRHTGTMDEQYF
TGTGCCAGTAGACATACCGGGACCATGGACGAGCAGTACTTC
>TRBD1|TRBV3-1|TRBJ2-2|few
CASSQSGTGATGELFF
TGTGCCAGCAGCCAATCCGGGACAGGGGCCACCGGGGAGCTGTTTTTT
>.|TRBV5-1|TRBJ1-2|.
CASSPGPPDGVGYTF
TGCGCCAGCAGCCCGGGCCCCCCCGACGGGGTTGGCTACACCTTC
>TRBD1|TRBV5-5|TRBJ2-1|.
CASSPGDRIGEQFF
TGTGCCAGCAGCCCAGGGGACAGGATCGGTGAGCAGTTCTTC
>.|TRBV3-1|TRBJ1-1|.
CASSQLDTTEAFF
TGTGCCAGCAGCCAACTGGACACCACTGAAGCTTTCTTT
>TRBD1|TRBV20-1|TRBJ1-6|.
CSARTGTGDNSPLHF
TGCAGTGCTAGAACCGGGACAGGGGATAATTCACCCCTCCACTTT
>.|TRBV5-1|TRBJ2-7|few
CASSLDRLGEQYF
TGCGCCAGCAGCTTGGACAGGTTAGGCGAGCAGTACTTC
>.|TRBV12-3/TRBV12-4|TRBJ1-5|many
CASRREPNQPQHF
TGTGCCAGCAGACGGGAACCCAATCAGCCCCAGCATTTT
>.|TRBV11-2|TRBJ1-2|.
CASSAVGGYGYTF
TGTGCCAGCAGCGCAGTGGGGGGCTATGGCTACACCTTC
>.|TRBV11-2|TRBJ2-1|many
CASSLRPPRAEQFF
TGTGCCAGCAGCTTAAGACCACCCCGGGCTGAGCAGTTCTTC
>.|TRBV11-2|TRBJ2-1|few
CASSFPAHNEQFF
TGTGCCAGCAGCTTTCCAGCCCACAATGAGCAGTTCTTC
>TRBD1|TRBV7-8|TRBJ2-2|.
CASSTFRDRGAGELFF
TGTGCCAGCAGCACCTTCCGGGACAGGGGTGCCGGGGAGCTGTTTTTT
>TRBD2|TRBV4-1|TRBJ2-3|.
CASSRSGGLDFDTQYF
TGCGCCAGCAGCCGAAGTGGAGGACTAGATTTTGATACGCAGTATTTT
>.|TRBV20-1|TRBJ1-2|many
CSARVIGRTNYGYTF
TGCAGTGCTAGAGTTATCGGCCGAACTAACTATGGCTACACCTTC
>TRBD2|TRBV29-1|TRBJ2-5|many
CSVDKTSGSETQYF
TGCAGCGTTGATAAGACTAGCGGGAGTGAGACCCAGTACTTC
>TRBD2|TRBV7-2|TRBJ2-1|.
CASSSIAGGSYNEQFF
TGTGCCAGCAGCTCCATAGCGGGGGGATCCTACAATGAGCAGTTCTTC
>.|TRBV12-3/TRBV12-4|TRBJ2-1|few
CASGYSVRGGSF
TGTGCCAGCGGATATAGCGTTAGGGGTGGGAGTTTC
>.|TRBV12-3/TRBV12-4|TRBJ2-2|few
CASRGGKWTGELFF
TGTGCCAGCAGGGGGGGCAAGTGGACCGGGGAGCTGTTTTTT
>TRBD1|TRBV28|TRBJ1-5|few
CATTGQINNQPQHF
TGTGCCACCACGGGACAGATAAATAATCAGCCCCAGCATTTT
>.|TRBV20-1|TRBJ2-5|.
CSGEDRYQETQYF
TGCAGTGGGGAGGACAGATACCAAGAGACCCAGTACTTC